This TCR beta chain was sequenced during a study of shared clonotypes between healthy human individuals. Study-wide results and caveats: Only blood was sampled; tissue repertoires likely differ.

Per germline, CDR1 SQVTM and CDR2 ANQGSEA. The CDR3 is 16 residues long. V was pared by 6 bases and J by 4 bases, with 22 bases between. With regard to this clone: Its antigen is still unknown.

Each cell subset's genomic DNA was divided evenly among several immunoSEQ plates. Data came from immunoSEQ multiplex PCR; TCRdb stores just in-frame clones and leaves some out. The table shows 2 million to 2.5 million clones, with approximately 94% occurring only once. Selected positively for CCR7 and CD45RO-negative, naive CD8 cells excluded terminally differentiated effector memory CD45RA+ cells. The rearrangement joins TRBV29-1 to TRBJ2-1; D possibly corresponds to TRBD2 (6 bases). Sequencing used naive CD8+ T cells from PBMCs. This clonotype was obtained from a man aged 18 to 29 in good health. Some clones in this sample may be carry-over from other donors' samples. CDR3 in DNA: TGCAGCGTCGCCTCCGCGGACGGGAGTCCGTACAATGAGCAGTTCTTC. Its protein product is CSVASADGSPYNEQFF.